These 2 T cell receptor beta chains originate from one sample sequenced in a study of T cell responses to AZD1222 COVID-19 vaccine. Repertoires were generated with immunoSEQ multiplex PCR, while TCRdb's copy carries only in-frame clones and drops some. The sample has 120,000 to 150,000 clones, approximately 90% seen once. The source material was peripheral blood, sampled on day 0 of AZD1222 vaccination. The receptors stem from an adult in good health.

The CDR3 reads CASSLGTPRGNYGYTF. CDR3 in DNA: TGTGCCAGCAGCCTTGGGACACCGAGGGGTAACTATGGCTACACCTTC. The chain carries TRBV5-4 and TRBJ1-2, with D perhaps matching TRBD1 (6 bases). The length of the CDR3 is 16 residues. Trimming removed 4 bases from V and 1 base from J, with 17 bases in between. Germline assignment: CDR1 SGHNT and CDR2 YYREEE (reference sequence).

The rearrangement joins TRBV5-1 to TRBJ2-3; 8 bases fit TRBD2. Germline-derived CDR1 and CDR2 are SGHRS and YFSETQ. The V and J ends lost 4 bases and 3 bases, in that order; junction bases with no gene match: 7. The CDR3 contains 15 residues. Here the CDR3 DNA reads TGCGCCAGCAGCACCAGCGGGAGCTCGACAGATACGCAGTATTTT. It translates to CASSTSGSSTDTQYF.